The 15 T cell receptor beta chains below were found in one sample sequenced in a study of blood T cells in healthy people across ages. PCR was performed a second time for about 6 to 11 cycles using a sample-barcoded 5' primer and a J-beta primer mix. MiXCR, run by TCRdb on the 5' RACE reads, gives a single entry per CDR3 protein. The data show roughly 1.9 million distinct CDR3 sequences, about 39% seen once. The specimen sequenced was blood. These receptor sequences come from a human donor in good health.

The V call is TRBV12-3 or TRBV12-4, the J call TRBJ2-4; 9 positions match TRBD2. Near its end, the DNA agrees better with TRBJ2-7, so the J call may be wrong. This CDR3 comprises 15 residues. The CDR3 loop reads CASSPAGGKTDEQYF. The CDR3 nucleotides read TGTGCCAGCAGCCCAGCGGGGGGCAAAACCGACGAGCAGTACTTC.

This clonotype appeared a single time. The chain uses TRBV3-1 and TRBJ1-2; D gene ambiguous. In germline, CDR1 is LGHDT, CDR2 YNNKEL (reference sequence). The CDR3 is 15 amino acids. V lost 1 base to trimming and J lost 4 bases, with 13 bases between them. This chain's CDR3 is CASSQGPGVGYGYTF. For the CDR3, the DNA is TGTGCCAGCAGCCAAGGGCCCGGGGTTGGCTATGGCTACACCTTC.

The rearrangement links TRBV4-3 to TRBJ2-1, with a tentative D call TRBD1 (7 bases). Germline V CDR1 and CDR2: LGHNA, YSLEER. CDR3 size: 15 residues. V was cut by 3 bases and J by 6 bases, with 15 bases left in between. This chain's CDR3 is CASSQRGGTANEQFF. As DNA, the CDR3 is TGCGCCAGCAGCCAGAGAGGCGGGACAGCCAATGAGCAGTTCTTC.

This clonotype was picked up a small number of times. The chain joins TRBV20-1 to TRBJ1-2; 7 bases fit TRBD1. The V gene's germline CDR1 is DFQATT and CDR2 SNEGSKA (reference sequence). Trimming at V came to 5 bases and at J to 4 bases, leaving 10 bases not matched to a gene. This CDR3 is 14 amino acids long. CDR3 loop: CSAHTRQGRYGYTF. Written as DNA, the CDR3 is TGCAGTGCTCACACAAGACAGGGCCGCTATGGCTACACCTTC.

This clonotype was observed a single time. The J gene is TRBJ2-6, the V gene TRBV7-8; 9 nucleotides agree with TRBD1. J gave up 4 bases and V 6 bases, and 13 bases lay outside the gene matches. Germline loops: CDR1 SGHVS, CDR2 FQNEAQ. The CDR3 spans 18 residues. CDR3 amino acids: CASSLGQGFLIGANVLTF. CDR3 DNA: TGTGCCAGCAGTCTAGGACAGGGGTTTTTAATCGGGGCCAACGTCCTGACTTTC.

The chain couples TRBV6-6 to TRBJ1-2; D is perhaps TRBD1 (5 bases). The CDR3 length is 15 residues. Trimming took 7 bases from V and 0 from J, leaving 15 bases between them. CDR1 and CDR2 (germline): MNHNY, SVGAGI (reference sequence). This CDR3 is CASTLEGSANYGYTF. CDR3 coding DNA: TGTGCCAGCACGCTCGAGGGGTCCGCTAACTATGGCTACACCTTC.

The rearrangement links TRBV19 to TRBJ2-1; TRBD1 aligns across 7 bases. V lost 7 bases, J lost 5 bases, and 11 bases stayed unmatched. Germline CDR1 reads LNHDA; CDR2 reads SQIVND (reference sequence). The CDR3 is 15 amino acids. The CDR3 here is CASTMGQSVNNEQFF. CDR3 DNA sequence: TGTGCCAGTACCATGGGACAGAGCGTCAACAATGAGCAGTTCTTC.

The V gene is TRBV4-2, the J gene TRBJ2-1; 9 nucleotides align to TRBD2. CDR1 and CDR2 from the germline V gene are LGHNA and YNFKEQ. V was clipped by 2 bases and J by 5 bases; unmatched bases: 4. There are 15 residues in the CDR3. Here the CDR3 reads CASSQLSGGHNEQFF. In nucleotides, the CDR3 is TGTGCCAGCAGCCAACTTAGCGGGGGACACAATGAGCAGTTCTTC.

In its sample, this clonotype was seen a few times. V usage is TRBV7-2 and J usage is TRBJ2-7, with 8 bases fitting TRBD1. CDR3 length: 15 residues. The V segment lost 3 bases and the J segment 4 bases; nucleotides outside the gene matches: 8. CDR1 is SGHTA, CDR2 FQGNSA, per germline. This CDR3 is CASSFRTGSFYEQYF. In DNA form, the CDR3 reads TGTGCCAGCAGCTTTAGGACAGGGAGTTTTTACGAGCAGTACTTC. Filled out from reference TRBV7-2 and TRBJ2-7, the complete variable domain reads GAGVSQSPSNKVTEKGKDVELRCDPISGHTALYWYRQSLGQGLEFLIYFQGNSAPDKSGLPSDRFSAERTGGSVSTLTIQRTQQEDSAVYLCASSFRTGSFYEQYFGPGTRLTVT.

There are a few counts of this clonotype. The chain couples TRBV28 to TRBJ2-4; unclear D gene. The end of the DNA aligns better with TRBJ2-7, so the J call may be wrong. Germline-derived CDR1 and CDR2 are MDHEN and SYDVKM. The CDR3 runs 12 residues. The CDR3 loop reads CASSFDHYEQYF. The CDR3 nucleotides are TGTGCCAGCAGTTTTGACCATTACGAGCAGTACTTC.

The V call is TRBV7-9, the J call TRBJ2-1; TRBD1 might be the D (6 bases). V shed 3 bases and J shed 8 bases, with 11 bases lying between them. Germline V gene lookup returns CDR1 SEHNR and CDR2 FQNEAQ (reference sequence). This CDR3 has 13 residues. CDR3 amino acids: CASSFPGADEQFF. The DNA for the CDR3 is TGTGCCAGCAGCTTCCCAGGGGCGGATGAGCAGTTCTTC.

This clonotype was observed a few times. CDR3 DNA sequence: TGTGCCAGCAGCTTTTGGAGTTCCTTTTCTACTAGCACAGATACGCAGTATTTT. Amino acids: CASSFWSSFSTSTDTQYF. This chain links TRBV7-2 with TRBJ2-3; D is ambiguous. Germline CDR1 is SGHTA and CDR2 is FQGNSA. The V end lost 3 bases, the J end lost 0 bases, and 19 bases lay between the germline ends. CDR3 length: 18 residues.

The chain has TRBV29-1 and TRBJ1-4; TRBD1 agrees at 10 bases. The CDR3 extends over 14 amino acids. V lost 4 bases to trimming and J lost 8 bases; unmatched junction nucleotides: 7. In germline, CDR1 is SQVTM, CDR2 ANQGSEA. CDR3 loop: CSVVPGTGEEKLFF. CDR3 nucleotides: TGCAGCGTTGTACCCGGGACAGGGGAGGAAAAACTGTTTTTT.

The CDR3 bases are TGCAGTGCTAGAGCGGCTATGAACACTGAAGCTTTCTTT. Amino acids: CSARAAMNTEAFF. The chain uses TRBV20-1 and TRBJ1-1; D unclear. This CDR3 spans 13 amino acids. CDR1 and CDR2 (germline): DFQATT, SNEGSKA (reference sequence). V lost 1 base to trimming and J lost 0 bases, with 6 bases between them.

In this sample, this clonotype turned up a few times. The chain joins TRBV12-3 or TRBV12-4 to TRBJ1-5; TRBD1 agrees at 9 bases. V dropped 3 bases and J dropped 11; count of bases not matched to a gene: 5. The CDR3 totals 13 residues. CDR3 nucleotides: TGTGCCAGCAGTTTGGGGACAGGGCGGGCCCAGCATTTT. Encoded protein: CASSLGTGRAQHF.